The clone carrying this TCR beta chain has only a few counts. This record comes from a study of chemoradiotherapy in HPV16-positive cancers. Produced via immunoSEQ multiplex PCR; TCRdb's table is partial and in-frame only. The sample lists about 15,000 clones; around four fifths were seen once. Germline CDR1 LNHDA, CDR2 SQIVND (reference sequence). Deletions cut 9 bases from V and 4 bases from J, with 12 bases between. The CDR3 is 12 residues long. J is TRBJ1-2 and V is TRBV19, with a tentative D call TRBD1 (6 bases). This specimen was taken from a patient who underwent chemoradiotherapy. This sequence originates from a human donor with HPV-associated anogenital cancer. The CDR3 spells CASHREVYGYTF. DNA for the CDR3: TGTGCCAGCCACAGGGAAGTCTATGGCTACACCTTC.